These 32 T cell receptor beta chains were sequenced from one sample in a study of response to subunit inactivated influenza vaccine. TCRdb reprocessed the RT-PCR reads with MiXCR, giving one entry per CDR3 protein. This sample carries approximately 490,000 distinct CDR3 sequences, less than 7.5% of them seen once, and the ten largest clones take around 14%. This specimen consisted of PBMCs from blood, obtained roughly 24 months after vaccination. These receptors came from a man aged 50 to 69 who received an inactivated influenza vaccine.

This clonotype has just a few counts. The chain carries TRBV6-2 or TRBV6-3 and TRBJ2-5; D uncertain. Trimming removed 0 bases at V and 5 bases at J, with 10 bases between. The CDR3 loop spans 14 amino acids. The germline CDR1 and CDR2 sequences are MNHEY and SVGEGT. This CDR3 is CASSYSAVGETQYF. The CDR3 nucleotides read TGTGCCAGCAGTTACTCAGCCGTGGGGGAGACCCAGTACTTC.

In this sample, this clonotype turned up a few times. J is TRBJ2-5 and V is TRBV28, with D perhaps being TRBD1 or TRBD2 (5 bases each). The CDR3 runs 15 residues. Trimming took 7 bases from V and 1 from J, leaving 16 bases between them. In germline, CDR1 is MDHEN, CDR2 SYDVKM. Here the CDR3 reads CASTFGTRIQETQYF. CDR3 DNA sequence: TGTGCCAGCACCTTCGGGACCCGAATCCAAGAGACCCAGTACTTC.

The chain is built from TRBV5-1 and TRBJ2-4; D is ambiguous. Germline loops: CDR1 SGHRS, CDR2 YFSETQ. The V gene lost 0 bases and the J gene lost 3 bases, with 10 bases spanning the gap. This CDR3 has 15 amino acids. The DNA for the CDR3 is TGCGCCAGCAGCTTGGATGGGCTGGGCAAAAACATTCAGTACTTC. As protein: CASSLDGLGKNIQYF.

The genes are TRBV29-1 and TRBJ2-7; D gene unclear. V was clipped by 0 bases and J by 4 bases, with 4 bases between them. The CDR3 is 11 residues long. The germline CDR1 and CDR2 sequences are SQVTM and ANQGSEA. The chain's CDR3 is CSVEDYYEQYF. DNA of the CDR3: TGCAGCGTTGAAGATTATTACGAGCAGTACTTC.

This clonotype has just a few counts. This chain connects TRBV29-1 to TRBJ2-1; D is ambiguous. The CDR3 covers 15 residues. Trimming took off 1 base at V and 2 bases at J, with 12 bases between the two ends. In germline, CDR1 is SQVTM, CDR2 ANQGSEA. The CDR3 coding sequence is TGCAGCGTTGAAGCTAGGAATGACCCCTACAATGAGCAGTTCTTC. Translated, it gives CSVEARNDPYNEQFF.

This clonotype was found a few times. The gene calls are TRBV29-1 and TRBJ1-3, with 8 bases matching TRBD1. Germline CDR1 reads SQVTM; CDR2 reads ANQGSEA. V lost 4 bases, J lost 4 bases, and 0 bases stayed unmatched. The CDR3 length is 12 residues. The CDR3: CSVAGGGNTIYF. CDR3 coding DNA: TGCAGCGTTGCAGGGGGCGGAAACACCATATATTTT.

The chain combines TRBV5-1 with TRBJ2-3, with 8 positions matching TRBD1. CDR1 and CDR2 (germline): SGHRS, YFSETQ. V was clipped by 0 bases and J by 0 bases; unmatched bases: 3. The CDR3 contains 16 residues. The CDR3 DNA is TGCGCCAGCAGCTTGGGAGGGACAGGTAGCACAGATACGCAGTATTTT. Translating it yields CASSLGGTGSTDTQYF. Full variable domain (missing parts from reference TRBV5-1 and TRBJ2-3): KAGVTQTPRYLIKTRGQQVTLSCSPISGHRSVSWYQQTPGQGLQFLFEYFSETQRNKGNFPGRFSGRQFSNSRSEMNVSTLELGDSALYLCASSLGGTGSTDTQYFGPGTRLTVL.

The sample holds many counts of this clonotype. The rearrangement uses TRBV5-1 and TRBJ1-1; 7 nucleotides match TRBD1. J was trimmed by 1 base and V by 2 bases; bases with no gene match: 20. CDR1 and CDR2 from the germline V gene are SGHRS and YFSETQ. The CDR3 runs 20 residues. CDR3 DNA sequence: TGCGCCAGCAGCTTTCTGTGGTCCCGACAGGGTGGGTCGTGGAACACTGAAGCTTTCTTT. This codes for CASSFLWSRQGGSWNTEAFF.

The table lists this clonotype with many counts. The chain employs TRBV28 and TRBJ2-7, with 9 bases fitting TRBD1. V dropped 4 bases and J dropped 2; count of bases not matched to a gene: 6. This CDR3 is built from 15 residues. Germline V lookup: CDR1 MDHEN, CDR2 SYDVKM. CDR3 DNA: TGTGCCAGCAGTTCCCCGGGACAGGGAGCCTACGAGCAGTACTTC. Translation: CASSSPGQGAYEQYF.

This clonotype was seen a few times. The genes are TRBV9 and TRBJ2-3, with 7 positions matching TRBD2. The length of the CDR3 is 16 residues. CDR1 and CDR2 from the germline V gene are SGDLS and YYNGEE. The V segment lost 4 bases and the J segment 1 base; nucleotides outside the gene matches: 9. The CDR3 here is CASSSGGSARTDTQYF. CDR3 DNA sequence: TGTGCCAGCAGCTCGGGGGGTAGCGCCCGCACAGATACGCAGTATTTT.

This clonotype showed up just a few times. This rearrangement joins TRBV4-3 to TRBJ2-1; no definite D call. CDR1 and CDR2 (germline): LGHNA, YSLEER. V lost 0 bases to trimming and J lost 8 bases, with 8 bases between them. CDR3 length: 13 amino acids. The CDR3 DNA follows: TGCGCCAGCAGCCAAGATGTTACGGATGAGCAGTTCTTC. The encoded protein is CASSQDVTDEQFF.

This clonotype was observed a few times. The rearrangement uses TRBV29-1 and TRBJ1-4, with a possible D match to TRBD1 (5 bases). Trimming removed 6 bases from V and 6 bases from J, with 14 bases in between. The CDR3 consists of 13 residues. The V gene's germline CDR1 is SQVTM and CDR2 ANQGSEA. The CDR3 bases are TGCAGCGTCAGGGTGGTGCGGCATGAAAAACTGTTTTTT. Translated: CSVRVVRHEKLFF.

Ten or more counts support this clonotype. CDR3 sequence (DNA): TGCGCCAGCACCAGGACCTCTGGGGCCAACGTCCTGACTTTC. As protein: CASTRTSGANVLTF. The chain has TRBV5-1 and TRBJ2-6, with D hard to call. The V gene's germline CDR1 is SGHRS and CDR2 YFSETQ. The CDR3 is 14 amino acids. V lost 6 bases and J lost 0, with 7 bases in between.

The chain uses TRBV6-2 or TRBV6-3 and TRBJ1-5; 7 positions match TRBD1. The ends lost 0 bases at V and 6 bases at J; junction bases unmatched: 5. The germline gives CDR1 MNHEY, CDR2 SVGEGT. The CDR3 loop spans 15 amino acids. The CDR3 protein is CASSYSPGGLQPQHF. The CDR3 nucleotides read TGTGCCAGCAGTTACTCGCCAGGGGGTCTTCAGCCCCAGCATTTT.

Only a few counts were recorded for this clonotype. J is TRBJ2-7 and V is TRBV12-3 or TRBV12-4; perhaps TRBD2 as D (5 bases). The CDR3 has 14 amino acids. The V end was cut by 1 base, the J end by 1 base, with 8 bases between. This CDR3 reads CASSLEQRSYEQYF. The CDR3 DNA follows: TGTGCCAGCAGTTTAGAACAGCGGTCCTACGAGCAGTACTTC.

The chain uses TRBV3-1 and TRBJ2-7; D is unresolved. V was pared by 1 base and J by 5 bases, with 9 bases between. Germline values: CDR1 LGHDT, CDR2 YNNKEL (reference sequence). The CDR3 spans 13 residues. The CDR3 DNA reads as TGTGCCAGCAGCCAAGGGGTGGGTAACGAGCAGTACTTC. Encoded protein: CASSQGVGNEQYF.

The chain couples TRBV7-9 to TRBJ1-4, with 10 bases identical to TRBD1. This CDR3 has 15 amino acids. V dropped 6 bases and J dropped 8; count of bases not matched to a gene: 9. Germline CDR1 and CDR2: SEHNR and FQNEAQ (reference sequence). The CDR3 loop is CASRPDRGLDEKLFF. In nucleotides, the CDR3 is TGTGCCAGCAGACCCGACAGGGGGCTGGACGAAAAACTGTTTTTT.

This clonotype was detected many times. The chain carries TRBV27 and TRBJ2-7, with a tentative D call TRBD2 (6 bases). This CDR3 contains 16 residues. V lost 6 bases and J lost 4, with 22 bases in between. Germline assignment: CDR1 MNHEY and CDR2 SMNVEV (reference sequence). The CDR3 spells CASRPLRPGLTYEQYF. Here the CDR3 DNA reads TGTGCCAGCAGACCCCTCCGACCGGGACTGACATACGAGCAGTACTTC.

This rearrangement joins TRBV7-2 to TRBJ2-5, with 8 bases identical to TRBD2. J gave up 2 bases and V 5 bases, and 7 bases lay outside the gene matches. The germline gives CDR1 SGHTA, CDR2 FQGNSA. The CDR3 extends over 15 amino acids. CDR3 DNA: TGTGCCAGCAGCCCCGAGCGGGGGTCTCAAGAGACCCAGTACTTC. It codes for CASSPERGSQETQYF.

The V and J genes are TRBV28 and TRBJ1-5, with TRBD1 as a possible D gene (6 bases). The CDR3 contains 15 residues. V was trimmed by 3 bases and J by 3 bases, leaving 12 bases between them. Germline values: CDR1 MDHEN, CDR2 SYDVKM. This CDR3 is CASSFRGLNNQPQHF. The CDR3, as DNA: TGTGCCAGCAGTTTCCGGGGGCTAAACAATCAGCCCCAGCATTTT. The whole variable domain, filled in from reference TRBV28 and TRBJ1-5, reads DVKVTQSSRYLVKRTGEKVFLECVQDMDHENMFWYRQDPGLGLRLIYFSYDVKMKEKGDIPEGYSVSREKKERFSLILESASTNQTSMYLCASSFRGLNNQPQHFGDGTRLSIL.

This clonotype was counted only a few times. The V call is TRBV5-1, the J call TRBJ2-3, with a possible D match to TRBD2 (5 bases). With 5 bases removed from V and 0 bases from J, the gap between germline ends came to 10 bases. In germline, CDR1 is SGHRS, CDR2 YFSETQ. The CDR3 is 14 residues long. The CDR3 DNA reads TGCGCCAGCAGTGGAGCGGCGAGCACAGATACGCAGTATTTT. The encoded protein is CASSGAASTDTQYF.

Only a few counts were recorded for this clonotype. The V call is TRBV24-1, the J call TRBJ2-1; 8 bases map to TRBD1. The CDR3 length is 13 residues. CDR1 is KGHDR, CDR2 SFDVKD, per germline. With V trimmed by 7 bases and J by 6 bases, 4 bases remained unmatched. The CDR3 coding sequence is TGTGCCACCAGACAGGGGGTTGGCAATGAGCAGTTCTTC. Translated, it gives CATRQGVGNEQFF.

The rearrangement uses TRBV10-3 and TRBJ1-2, with a weak D call TRBD1 (5 bases). Per the germline V gene, CDR1 is ENHRY and CDR2 is SYGVKD. V gave up 10 bases and J gave up 7 bases, with 16 bases separating them. This CDR3 has 12 amino acids. This CDR3 reads CATIGTPGGYTF. The DNA of the CDR3 is TGTGCCACCATCGGGACTCCGGGTGGCTACACCTTC.

There are a few counts of this clonotype. The chain joins TRBV12-3 or TRBV12-4 to TRBJ2-4, with 12 bases matching TRBD1. The CDR3 is made up of 15 amino acids. J was trimmed by 6 bases and V by 6 bases; bases with no gene match: 6. The DNA for the CDR3 is TGTGCCAGCAGCCGGGACAGGGGGCCGGGAAACATTCAGTACTTC. Protein: CASSRDRGPGNIQYF.

Only a few counts were recorded for this clonotype. This sequence joins TRBV7-8 and TRBJ1-5; 8 bases align to TRBD1. The CDR3 covers 15 residues. V was pared by 5 bases and J by 3 bases, with 6 bases of the junction left unmatched. Germline CDR1 SGHVS, CDR2 FQNEAQ. CDR3 amino acids: CASSPDRDDNQPQHF. Here the CDR3 DNA reads TGTGCCAGCAGCCCGGACAGGGACGACAATCAGCCCCAGCATTTT.

CDR3 nucleotides: TGTGCCAGCAGCTTAGGGGGCGGCAGGGGAGGTGAAGCTTTCTTT. Residues: CASSLGGGRGGEAFF. This rearrangement joins TRBV7-6 to TRBJ1-1, with D possibly being TRBD1 (6 bases). This CDR3 has 15 amino acids. Deletions cut 1 base from V and 7 bases from J, with 16 bases between. From germline, CDR1 is SGHVS and CDR2 FNYEAQ.

Only a few counts were recorded for this clonotype. The chain employs TRBV7-9 and TRBJ2-3, with D possibly being TRBD2 (6 bases). Trimming left V 7 bases short and J 1 base short, with 15 bases between. CDR3 size: 15 residues. Germline V gene lookup returns CDR1 SEHNR and CDR2 FQNEAQ (reference sequence). CDR3 in amino acids: CASNPTEGGTDTQYF. The CDR3 DNA sequence: TGTGCCAGCAATCCCACGGAGGGTGGCACAGATACGCAGTATTTT.

The chain combines TRBV5-1 with TRBJ1-2; the D is unclear. CDR3 size: 15 residues. Per the germline V gene, CDR1 is SGHRS and CDR2 is YFSETQ. V dropped 0 bases and J dropped 1 base, with 10 bases sitting between them. The CDR3 DNA sequence: TGCGCCAGCAGCTTGGCTCAAGGCCGTAACTATGGCTACACCTTC. It is translated as CASSLAQGRNYGYTF.

The J gene is TRBJ2-1, the V gene TRBV20-1, with D tentatively TRBD1 (7 bases). The CDR3 has 11 residues. Germline CDR1 and CDR2: DFQATT and SNEGSKA (reference sequence). Trimming removed 5 bases from V and 16 bases from J, with 18 bases in between. The CDR3 region has the DNA TGCAGTGCTTACCAGGGGGGCGGCGTATTCTTC. This encodes CSAYQGGGVFF.

J is TRBJ2-1 and V is TRBV5-1; D possibly corresponds to TRBD2 (5 bases). The CDR3 length is 16 residues. Germline V gives CDR1 SGHRS, CDR2 YFSETQ. The germline V and J ends were trimmed by 0 bases and 9 bases, with 19 bases remaining between them. The DNA of the CDR3 is TGCGCCAGCAGCTTGGATATGGCGGGTCGCAGTGGTGAGCAGTTCTTC. It is translated as CASSLDMAGRSGEQFF.

This clonotype was picked up many times. The chain recombines TRBV6-5 with TRBJ2-5, with D unclear. V shed 0 bases and J shed 5 bases, with 13 bases lying between them. Looked up from germline, CDR1 is MNHEY and CDR2 is SVGAGI. The CDR3 spans 15 residues. For the CDR3, the DNA is TGTGCCAGCAGTTACTCGAATAGTGCGAGGGAGACCCAGTACTTC. It yields the protein CASSYSNSARETQYF.

This clonotype was counted many times. The chain combines TRBV18 with TRBJ1-6; unclear D gene. The CDR3 is 14 amino acids. Germline assignment: CDR1 KGHSH and CDR2 LQKENI. The germline V and J ends were trimmed by 3 bases and 7 bases, with 10 bases remaining between them. The CDR3 sequence: CASSPTFGNSPLHF. The DNA for the CDR3 is TGTGCCAGCTCACCTACGTTCGGCAATTCACCCCTCCACTTT.